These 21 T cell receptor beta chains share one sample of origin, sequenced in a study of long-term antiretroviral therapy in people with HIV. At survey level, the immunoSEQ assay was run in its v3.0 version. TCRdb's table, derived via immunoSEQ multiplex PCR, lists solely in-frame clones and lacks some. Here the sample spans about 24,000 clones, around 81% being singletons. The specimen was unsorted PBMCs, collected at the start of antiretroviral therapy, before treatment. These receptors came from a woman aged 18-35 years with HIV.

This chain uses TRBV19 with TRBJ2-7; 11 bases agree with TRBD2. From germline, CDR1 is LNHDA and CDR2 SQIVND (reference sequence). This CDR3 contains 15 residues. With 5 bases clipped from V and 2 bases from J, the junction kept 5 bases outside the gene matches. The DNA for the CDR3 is TGTGCCAGTAGTTTCGGACTAGCGGGTACCTACGAGCAGTACTTC. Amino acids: CASSFGLAGTYEQYF. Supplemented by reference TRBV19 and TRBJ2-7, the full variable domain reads DGGITQSPKYLFRKEGQNVTLSCEQNLNHDAMYWYRQDPGQGLRLIYYSQIVNDFQKGDIAEGYSVSREKKESFPLTVTSAQKNPTAFYLCASSFGLAGTYEQYFGPGTRLTVT.

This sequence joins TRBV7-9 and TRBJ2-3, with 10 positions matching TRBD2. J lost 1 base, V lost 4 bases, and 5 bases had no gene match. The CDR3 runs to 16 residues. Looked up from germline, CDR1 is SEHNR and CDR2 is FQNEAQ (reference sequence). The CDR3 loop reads CASSWGAGGGTDTQYF. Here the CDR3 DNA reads TGTGCCAGCAGCTGGGGAGCGGGGGGGGGCACAGATACGCAGTATTTT.

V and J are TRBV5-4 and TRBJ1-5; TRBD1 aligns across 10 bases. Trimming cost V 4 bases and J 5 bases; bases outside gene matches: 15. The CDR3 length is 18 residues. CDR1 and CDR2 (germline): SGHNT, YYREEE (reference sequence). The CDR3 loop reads CASSQEWDRGHSYQPQHF. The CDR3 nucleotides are TGTGCCAGCAGCCAAGAATGGGACAGGGGCCATTCATATCAGCCCCAGCATTTT. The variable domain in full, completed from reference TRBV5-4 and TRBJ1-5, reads ETGVTQSPTHLIKTRGQQVTLRCSSQSGHNTVSWYQQALGQGPQFIFQYYREEENGRGNFPPRFSGLQFPNYSSELNVNALELDDSALYLCASSQEWDRGHSYQPQHFGDGTRLSIL.

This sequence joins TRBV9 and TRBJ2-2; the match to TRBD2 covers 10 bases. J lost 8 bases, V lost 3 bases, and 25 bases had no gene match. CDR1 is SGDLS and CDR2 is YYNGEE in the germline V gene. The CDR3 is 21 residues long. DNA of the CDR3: TGTGCCAGCAGCGCCCAGTCGAGAGCCCTAGCGGGGGACTTCCAAGCTGGGGAGCTGTTTTTT. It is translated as CASSAQSRALAGDFQAGELFF.

The CDR3 reads CASSPPDRAPNVLTF. CDR3 in DNA: TGTGCCAGCAGTCCCCCGGACAGGGCCCCCAACGTCCTGACTTTC. The chain couples TRBV28 to TRBJ2-6; TRBD1 agrees at 8 bases. Per the germline V gene, CDR1 is MDHEN and CDR2 is SYDVKM. The J segment lost 8 bases and the V segment lost 5 bases, leaving 8 bases of the junction unmatched. The CDR3 sequence is 15 residues long.

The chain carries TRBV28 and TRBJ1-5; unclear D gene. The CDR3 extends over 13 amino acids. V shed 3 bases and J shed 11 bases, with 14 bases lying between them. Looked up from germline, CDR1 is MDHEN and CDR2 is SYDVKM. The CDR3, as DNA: TGTGCCAGCAGTTTTCGACCCCCCGAGGCCCAGCATTTT. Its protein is CASSFRPPEAQHF.

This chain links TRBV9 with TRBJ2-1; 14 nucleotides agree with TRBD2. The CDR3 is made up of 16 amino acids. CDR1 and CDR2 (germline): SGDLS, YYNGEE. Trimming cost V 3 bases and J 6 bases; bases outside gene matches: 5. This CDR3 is CASSGLAGGRFNEQFF. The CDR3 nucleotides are TGTGCCAGCAGCGGACTAGCGGGGGGGCGTTTCAATGAGCAGTTCTTC.

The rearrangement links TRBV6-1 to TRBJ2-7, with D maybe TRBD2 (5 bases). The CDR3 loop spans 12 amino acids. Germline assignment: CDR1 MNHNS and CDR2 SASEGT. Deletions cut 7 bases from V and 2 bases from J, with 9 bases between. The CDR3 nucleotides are TGTGCCAGCAAGGAGGTAGCCTACGAGCAGTACTTC. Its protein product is CASKEVAYEQYF.

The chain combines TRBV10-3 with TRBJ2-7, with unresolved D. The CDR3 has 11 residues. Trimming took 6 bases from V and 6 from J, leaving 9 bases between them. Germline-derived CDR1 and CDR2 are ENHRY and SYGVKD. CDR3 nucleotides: TGTGCCATCAGCGGGTGGGGCGAGCAGTACTTC. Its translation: CAISGWGEQYF.

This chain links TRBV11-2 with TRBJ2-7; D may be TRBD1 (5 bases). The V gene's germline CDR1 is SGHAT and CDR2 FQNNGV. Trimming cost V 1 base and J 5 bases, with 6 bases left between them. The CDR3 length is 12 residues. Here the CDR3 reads CASSLVGDEQYF. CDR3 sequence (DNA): TGTGCCAGCAGCTTAGTAGGGGACGAGCAGTACTTC.

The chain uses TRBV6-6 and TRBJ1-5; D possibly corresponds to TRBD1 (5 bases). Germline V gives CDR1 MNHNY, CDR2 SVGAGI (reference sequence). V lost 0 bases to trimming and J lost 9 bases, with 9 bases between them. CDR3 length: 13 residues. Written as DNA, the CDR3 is TGTGCCAGCAGTTACTCGGAGGGGTGGCCCCAGCATTTT. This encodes CASSYSEGWPQHF.

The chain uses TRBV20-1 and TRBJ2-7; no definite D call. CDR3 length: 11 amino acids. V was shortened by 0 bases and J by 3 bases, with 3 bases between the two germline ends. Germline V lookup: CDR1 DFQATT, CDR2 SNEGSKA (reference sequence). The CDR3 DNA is TGCAGTGCTAGAGAGGACTACGAGCAGTACTTC. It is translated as CSAREDYEQYF.

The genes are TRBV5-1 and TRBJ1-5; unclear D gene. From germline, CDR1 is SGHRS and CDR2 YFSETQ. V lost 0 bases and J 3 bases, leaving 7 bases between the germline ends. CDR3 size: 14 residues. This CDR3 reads CASSLEGFNQPQHF. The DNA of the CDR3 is TGCGCCAGCAGCTTGGAAGGGTTCAATCAGCCCCAGCATTTT.

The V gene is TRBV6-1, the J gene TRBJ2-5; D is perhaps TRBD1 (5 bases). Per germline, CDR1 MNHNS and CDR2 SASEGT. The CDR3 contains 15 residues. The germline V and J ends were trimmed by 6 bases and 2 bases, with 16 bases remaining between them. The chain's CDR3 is CASRIRQHHQETQYF. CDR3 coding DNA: TGTGCCAGCAGGATTCGACAGCATCATCAAGAGACCCAGTACTTC.

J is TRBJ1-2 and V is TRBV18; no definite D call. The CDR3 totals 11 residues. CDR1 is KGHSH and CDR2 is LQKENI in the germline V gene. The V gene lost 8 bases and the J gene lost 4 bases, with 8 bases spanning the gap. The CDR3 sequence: CASQTLYGYTF. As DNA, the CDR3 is TGTGCCAGCCAGACACTCTATGGCTACACCTTC.

This CDR3 is CATSREVGPVWTEAFF. CDR3 DNA sequence: TGTGCCACCAGCAGAGAAGTAGGGCCGGTATGGACTGAAGCTTTCTTT. V usage is TRBV15 and J usage is TRBJ1-1; D unresolved. This CDR3 region has 16 residues. Germline-derived CDR1 and CDR2 are LNHNV and YYDKDF (reference sequence). Deletions cut 0 bases from V and 5 bases from J, with 16 bases between. Full variable domain (missing parts from reference TRBV15 and TRBJ1-1): DAMVIQNPRYQVTQFGKPVTLSCSQTLNHNVMYWYQQKSSQAPKLLFHYYDKDFNNEADTPDNFQSRRPNTSFCFLDIRSPGLGDTAMYLCATSREVGPVWTEAFFGQGTRLTVV.

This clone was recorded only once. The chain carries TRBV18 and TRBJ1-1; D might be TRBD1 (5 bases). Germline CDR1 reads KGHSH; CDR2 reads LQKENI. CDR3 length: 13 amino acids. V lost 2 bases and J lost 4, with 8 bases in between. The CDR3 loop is CASSPGAGTEAFF. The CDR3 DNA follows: TGTGCCAGCTCACCAGGGGCGGGCACTGAAGCTTTCTTT. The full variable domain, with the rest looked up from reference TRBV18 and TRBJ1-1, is NAGVMQNPRHLVRRRGQEARLRCSPMKGHSHVYWYRQLPEEGLKFMVYLQKENIIDESGMPKERFSAEFPKEGPSILRIQQVVRGDSAAYFCASSPGAGTEAFFGQGTRLTVV.

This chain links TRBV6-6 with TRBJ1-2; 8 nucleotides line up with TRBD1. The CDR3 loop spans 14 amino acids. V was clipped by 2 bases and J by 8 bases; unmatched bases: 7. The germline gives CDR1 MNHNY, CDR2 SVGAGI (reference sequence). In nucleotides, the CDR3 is TGTGCCAGCAGTTACCCCCAGGGGGCTGGGGGCTACACCTTC. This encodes CASSYPQGAGGYTF.

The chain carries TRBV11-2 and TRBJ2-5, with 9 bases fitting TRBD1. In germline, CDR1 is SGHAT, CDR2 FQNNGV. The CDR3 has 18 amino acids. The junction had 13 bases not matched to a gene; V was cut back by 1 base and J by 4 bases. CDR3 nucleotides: TGTGCCAGCAGCTTAGGAGGAGCCGGGACAGGGATTAGAGAGACCCAGTACTTC. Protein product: CASSLGGAGTGIRETQYF.

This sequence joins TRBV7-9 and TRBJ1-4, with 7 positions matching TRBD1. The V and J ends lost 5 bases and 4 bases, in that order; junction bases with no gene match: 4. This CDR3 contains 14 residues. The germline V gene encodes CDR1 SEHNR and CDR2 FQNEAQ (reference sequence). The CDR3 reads CASSLGGSNEKLFF. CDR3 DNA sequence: TGTGCCAGCAGCCTAGGGGGCAGTAATGAAAAACTGTTTTTT.

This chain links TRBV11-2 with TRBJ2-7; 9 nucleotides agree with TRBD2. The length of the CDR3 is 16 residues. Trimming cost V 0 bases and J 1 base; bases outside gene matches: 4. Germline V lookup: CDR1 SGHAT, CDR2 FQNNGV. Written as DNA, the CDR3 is TGTGCCAGCAGCTTAGATAGGAGCGGGGGGTCCTACGAGCAGTACTTC. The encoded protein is CASSLDRSGGSYEQYF.